This T cell receptor beta chain was observed in a study of cytomegalovirus exposure and HLA in healthy donors. Findings and caveats of the study: Later analysis identified a missense DCLRE1C variant that was linked to TCR beta V- and J-gene trimming.

A remark on this clone: The antigen remains undetermined.

Trimming cost V 0 bases and J 4 bases, with 9 bases left between them. The CDR3 contains 13 residues. Germline lookup yields CDR1 GTSNPN and CDR2 SVGIG (reference sequence). Primers for the PCR totalled 60 Vbeta and 13 Jbeta. Generated by immunoSEQ multiplex PCR, the TCRdb table keeps only in-frame clones and is missing some. The sample comprises 55,000 to 85,000 clones, approximately 80% of which are singletons, and about 8% rests with the top ten. The chain joins TRBV30 to TRBJ2-5; D is possibly TRBD1 (5 bases). Sequenced input: PBMCs. The receptor comes from a man between 18 and 35 years old in good health and CMV-seropositive. DNA of the CDR3: TGTGCCTGGAGTGTCCAGGGCAGAGAGACCCAGTACTTC. It specifies CAWSVQGRETQYF.